Included here is one TCR beta chain sequence, with context. The data were produced by immunoSEQ multiplex PCR, yet TCRdb's version contains in-frame clones alone and is incomplete. This table has 200,000 to 300,000 clones, around 81% appearing once. J was trimmed by 8 bases and V by 3 bases; bases with no gene match: 14. Germline CDR1 and CDR2: SGHRS and YFSETQ. CDR3 size: 18 residues. The entry originates in a study of blood T cell repertoires in COVID-19. Study details: Nucleic acid was either cDNA or gDNA, and it came from T cells, B-cell-depleted T cells, or PBMCs.

The chain has TRBV5-1 and TRBJ2-1; 13 bases match TRBD2. The sequence came from a woman of 80 years or more with COVID-19, enrolled during active disease. Specimen: peripheral blood. CDR3 bases: TGCGCCAGCAGCTCTTACACCGGGACTAGCGGGGCCTTTGATGAGCAGTTCTTC. It encodes CASSSYTGTSGAFDEQFF.